This paragraph reports one TCR beta chain. Its antigen is still unknown. All donors were healthy Caucasians. This specimen belongs to a study of identical twins. After template switching added a universal primer site, the resulting cDNA carried unique molecular identifiers. TCRdb re-analysed the 5' RACE reads in MiXCR, keeping a single row per CDR3 protein. The sample includes 640,000 or so distinct CDR3 sequences, around 6% of them seen just once. Notes on the study in general: Modeled out-of-frame TCR alpha sharing in monozygotic twins fell below observed levels. Conclusions rested on cross-sectional statistics rather than following the same donors.

Germline CDR1 reads LGHDT; CDR2 reads YNNKEL (reference sequence). V dropped 0 bases and J dropped 4; count of bases not matched to a gene: 13. The CDR3 spans 18 residues. The sequence came from a young man in good health. Material: naive T cells sorted from blood. The chain carries TRBV3-1 and TRBJ2-5; the match to TRBD2 covers 8 bases. The CDR3 sequence is CASSQDIGRARVAETQYF. The CDR3 DNA reads as TGTGCCAGCAGCCAAGATATCGGGAGGGCCCGAGTTGCAGAGACCCAGTACTTC.